This TCR beta chain was sequenced in a study of low-dose radiotherapy and immunotherapy resistance in tumors. Study details: The patients were given nivolumab 240 mg every two weeks and ipilimumab 1 mg/kg every six weeks, through an intravenous route. Patients took aspirin (300 mg orally, daily) for four cycles beginning at cycle 1 day 1.

Germline-derived CDR1 and CDR2 are MNHEY and SVGEGT. The CDR3 has 16 amino acids. The V segment lost 5 bases and the J segment 4 bases; nucleotides outside the gene matches: 7. Gene-specific TRAV and TRBV primers were used for first-strand cDNA, covering alpha and beta chains. PCR amplification of the TCRs was performed with Phusion for 15 to 25 PCR cycles, and it relied on a constant-region primer together with a V-primer adapter. mRNA, after isolation, was amplified by in vitro transcription. TCRdb redid the calling of the reads with MiXCR, one entry per CDR3 protein. The sample comprises around 10,000 distinct CDR3 sequences, over 55% of which are singletons, and approximately 10% rests with the top ten.

V is TRBV6-2 or TRBV6-3 and J is TRBJ2-2; TRBD2 matches 10 bases. The receptor comes from a human donor with advanced metastatic prostate, ovarian, gallbladder or colorectal cancer (not recorded which). This table probably holds off-target reads from a library built for another chain. DNA of the CDR3: TGTGCCAGCAGTCCCTTAGCGGGAGGCTTCACCGGGGAGCTGTTTTTT. Translated: CASSPLAGGFTGELFF.